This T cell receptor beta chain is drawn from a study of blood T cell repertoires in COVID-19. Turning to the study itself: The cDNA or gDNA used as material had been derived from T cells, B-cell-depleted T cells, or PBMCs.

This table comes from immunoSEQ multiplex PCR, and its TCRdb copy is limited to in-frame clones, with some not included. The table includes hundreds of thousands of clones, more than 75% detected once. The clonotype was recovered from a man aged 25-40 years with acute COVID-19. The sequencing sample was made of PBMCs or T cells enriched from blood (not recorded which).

The CDR3: CASSLTGGLGYGNEQFF. The CDR3 nucleotides read TGTGCCAGCAGTTTGACAGGGGGTCTCGGCTATGGCAATGAGCAGTTCTTC. The chain joins TRBV27 to TRBJ2-1, with 9 bases matching TRBD1. CDR3 length: 17 residues. Trimming took 3 bases from V and 6 from J; bases not matched to a gene: 12. Germline V gene lookup returns CDR1 MNHEY and CDR2 SMNVEV (reference sequence).